A selection of T cell receptor beta chains follows, all from one sample in a study of blood T cell repertoires in COVID-19. Produced via immunoSEQ multiplex PCR; TCRdb's table is partial and in-frame only. The sample yields tens of thousands of clones, about nine tenths seen once. The sequenced sample was peripheral blood. Receptor source: a human donor in a cohort sampled during active COVID-19. Both conserved end residues are part of each CDR3. The D gene is left open where the match is weak. Not every row has a clone size; where given, it reads once, few, many or a size class.

d_call clone_size j_call v_call cdr3_nt cdr3_aa
- - TRBJ2-3 TRBV27 TGTGCCAGCAGTTTCGAGATGCGGCAGCTCACAGATACGCAGTATTTT CASSFEMRQLTDTQYF
- - TRBJ2-1 TRBV9 TGTGCCAGCAGCGTAGGTAGCAACCATTGGGAGGAGCAGTTCTTC CASSVGSNHWEEQFF
- once TRBJ2-1 TRBV27 TGTGCCAGCAGTTTAGGGGCAGGTAATGAGCAGTTCTTC CASSLGAGNEQFF
- - TRBJ2-1 TRBV27 TGTGCCAGCAGTCCGCAGCCCCGGTCAGGGGAGCAGTTCTTC CASSPQPRSGEQFF
- - TRBJ2-7 TRBV19 TGTGCCAGTAGTATAGGTGGTAGCGCGACCTACGAGCAGTACTTC CASSIGGSATYEQYF
- - TRBJ1-2 TRBV28 TGTGCCAGCAGGCCACCGACAGTGCCGGGGGGAGTCTATGGCTACACCTTC CASRPPTVPGGVYGYTF
- - TRBJ2-1 TRBV13 TGTGCCAGCAGCTTAGGGCCCCCTAGCTCCTACAATGAGCAGTTCTTC CASSLGPPSSYNEQFF
TRBD2 once TRBJ2-7 TRBV27 TGTGCCAGCAGTTCAAGCGGGAAGTACGAGCAGTACTTC CASSSSGKYEQYF
- - TRBJ2-1 TRBV23-1 TGCGCCAGCAGTCATACGGTCTCTTACAATGAGCAGTTCTTC CASSHTVSYNEQFF
TRBD2 - TRBJ2-3 TRBV30 TGTGCCTGGAGTGCTCCGGGACTAGCGGGAGACAGAGATACGCAGTATTTT CAWSAPGLAGDRDTQYF
- - TRBJ2-7 TRBV5-8 TGTGCCAGCAGCTTGGACATCGCCTCCTACGAGCAGTACTTC CASSLDIASYEQYF
TRBD1 - TRBJ1-4 TRBV4-2 TGTGCCAGCAGCCAAACCGGAACAGGGGGCAGGACTAATGAAAAACTGTTTTTT CASSQTGTGGRTNEKLFF
TRBD2 - TRBJ2-1 TRBV5-5 TGTGCCAGCAGCCCCGGGGGGGGGCAGAACAATGAGCAGTTCTTC CASSPGGGQNNEQFF
- few TRBJ2-1 TRBV6-4 TGTGCCAGCAGTGACTCGGACAACAATGAGCAGTTCTTC CASSDSDNNEQFF
TRBD1 - TRBJ2-7 TRBV4-1 TGCGCCAGCAGCCAGGGGGACAGGGGTCTGTACGAGCAGTACTTC CASSQGDRGLYEQYF
TRBD1 - TRBJ1-2 TRBV5-8 TGTGCCAGCAGCCTGGGACAGGGGACAGTCTATGGCTACACCTTC CASSLGQGTVYGYTF
- few TRBJ2-5 TRBV25-1 TGTGCCAGCAGTGAATTAGGGGTTGGGGAGACCCAGTACTTC CASSELGVGETQYF
TRBD1 - TRBJ2-1 TRBV5-1 TGCGCCAGCAGCGTGACAGGGGGTCGAGAAAATGAGCAGTTCTTC CASSVTGGRENEQFF
- - TRBJ2-1 TRBV9 TGTGCCAGCAGCGTAGGGGAGGACGCCTACAATGAGCAGTTCTTC CASSVGEDAYNEQFF
TRBD2 - TRBJ2-1 TRBV9 TGTGCCAGTACAAAAACGGGACTAGCGGACAATGAGCAGTTCTTC CASTKTGLADNEQFF
TRBD1 once TRBJ1-4 TRBV7-8 TGTGCCAGCAGCTTCCGGGACAGCGAAAAACTGTTTTTT CASSFRDSEKLFF
TRBD2 - TRBJ2-1 TRBV11-3 TGTGCCAGCAGCTTAAACGGGAGGGGCTACAATGAGCAGTTCTTC CASSLNGRGYNEQFF
TRBD1 - TRBJ2-2 TRBV18 TGTGCCAGTTCTCGCCCCCCTACGGGACAGGAGAACACCGGGGAGCTGTTTTTT CASSRPPTGQENTGELFF
- once TRBJ1-6 TRBV28 TGTGCCAGCTCAACTAGCTCCTATAATTCACCCCTCCACTTT CASSTSSYNSPLHF
TRBD2 - TRBJ2-7 TRBV27 TGTGCCAGCGGGTATAGCGGGCTTTACGAGCAGTACTTC CASGYSGLYEQYF
TRBD2 - TRBJ2-3 TRBV29-1 TGCAGCGTGGATCTAGCGGGAGAGGCAGATACGCAGTATTTT CSVDLAGEADTQYF